The 24 T cell receptor beta chains reported below all come from one sample, sequenced in a study of blood T cell repertoires in COVID-19. Generated by immunoSEQ multiplex PCR, the TCRdb table keeps only in-frame clones and is missing some. The profile covers 30,000 to 35,000 clones, with more than 70% appearing a single time and around 15% taken by the ten largest. The sequenced sample consisted of peripheral blood. The origin of the receptors is a human donor in a cohort sampled during active COVID-19.

The rearrangement joins TRBV5-1 to TRBJ2-5; TRBD1 is a possible D gene (5 bases). Germline values: CDR1 SGHRS, CDR2 YFSETQ. The CDR3 loop spans 15 amino acids. Deletions cut 0 bases from V and 5 bases from J, with 14 bases between. The chain's CDR3 is CASSLVGALGETQYF. In DNA, the CDR3 is TGCGCCAGCAGCTTGGTTGGGGCCTTGGGGGAGACCCAGTACTTC.

The chain uses TRBV3-1 (or the pseudogene TRBV3-2) and TRBJ2-3; TRBD2 matches at 7 bases. Germline V gene lookup returns CDR1 LGHDT and CDR2 YNNKEL (reference sequence). The J segment lost 5 bases and the V segment lost 7 bases, leaving 12 bases of the junction unmatched. CDR3 size: 15 residues. CDR3 protein: CASKSGNFRGDTQYF. For the CDR3, the DNA is TGTGCCAGCAAGAGCGGGAATTTTAGAGGAGATACGCAGTATTTT.

V usage is TRBV7-2 and J usage is TRBJ2-7; D is possibly TRBD1 (6 bases). The V gene's germline CDR1 is SGHTA and CDR2 FQGNSA. V was shortened by 5 bases and J by 0 bases, with 20 bases between the two germline ends. The CDR3 loop spans 17 amino acids. In DNA form, the CDR3 reads TGTGCCAGCAGCCCTCCGCCTCAGGGGTTAAGCTCCTACGAGCAGTACTTC. Translation: CASSPPPQGLSSYEQYF. Variable domain in full (rest from reference TRBV7-2 and TRBJ2-7): GAGVSQSPSNKVTEKGKDVELRCDPISGHTALYWYRQSLGQGLEFLIYFQGNSAPDKSGLPSDRFSAERTGGSVSTLTIQRTQQEDSAVYLCASSPPPQGLSSYEQYFGPGTRLTVT.

The chain employs TRBV29-1 and TRBJ2-6; D is unresolved. CDR3 length: 14 amino acids. The V and J ends lost 6 bases and 2 bases respectively, with 11 bases between them. Looked up from germline, CDR1 is SQVTM and CDR2 is ANQGSEA. CDR3 sequence (DNA): TGCAGCGTCCGCGGAGTTGCTGGGGCCAACGTCCTGACTTTC. Translation: CSVRGVAGANVLTF. The full variable domain, rest sourced from reference TRBV29-1 and TRBJ2-6, is SAVISQKPSRDICQRGTSLTIQCQVDSQVTMMFWYRQQPGQSLTLIATANQGSEATYESGFVIDKFPISRPNLTFSTLTVSNMSPEDSSIYLCSVRGVAGANVLTFGAGSRLTVL.

The chain combines TRBV3-1 (or the pseudogene TRBV3-2) with TRBJ2-3, with D possibly TRBD1 on 6 matching bases. The germline V and J ends were trimmed by 1 base and 3 bases, with 8 bases remaining between them. This CDR3 is 14 amino acids long. Germline V gene data show CDR1 as LGHDT and CDR2 as YNNKEL (reference sequence). The CDR3 loop is CASSQVGGTDTQYF. The CDR3 region has the DNA TGTGCCAGCAGCCAAGTAGGGGGAACAGATACGCAGTATTTT.

CDR3 region: CASSVGGRGGSAYEQFF. The CDR3 bases are TGTGCCAGCAGCGTAGGGGGTCGCGGCGGGAGTGCCTATGAGCAGTTCTTC. This chain uses TRBV9 with TRBJ2-1; 7 nucleotides line up with TRBD2. With V trimmed by 0 bases and J by 8 bases, 14 bases remained unmatched. The germline gives CDR1 SGDLS, CDR2 YYNGEE. The CDR3 runs to 17 residues.

This clone was detected once. J is TRBJ2-1 and V is TRBV28; 8 nucleotides line up with TRBD2. The CDR3 sequence is 17 residues long. Germline CDR1 is MDHEN and CDR2 is SYDVKM. V trimming: 1 base; J trimming: 7 bases; junction bases outside the gene matches: 12. CDR3 sequence reads: CASSLYKSGGPNNEQFF. In DNA, the CDR3 is TGTGCCAGCAGTTTATATAAATCGGGGGGGCCAAATAATGAGCAGTTCTTC.

The chain joins TRBV7-9 to TRBJ2-7; a weak D match, TRBD1 (5 bases). CDR1 and CDR2 (germline): SEHNR, FQNEAQ (reference sequence). This CDR3 is built from 16 residues. V was trimmed by 0 bases and J by 0 bases, leaving 12 bases between them. CDR3 amino acids: CASSLAGRVGSYEQYF. DNA for the CDR3: TGTGCCAGCAGCTTAGCGGGCAGGGTCGGCTCCTACGAGCAGTACTTC.

This sequence joins TRBV15 and TRBJ1-1; no clear D. Germline CDR1 is LNHNV and CDR2 is YYDKDF (reference sequence). Trimming removed 8 bases from V and 9 bases from J, with 13 bases in between. CDR3 length: 11 residues. The CDR3, as DNA: TGTGCCACCCAAGTGGACTCCCAAGCTTTCTTT. Its translation is CATQVDSQAFF. The variable domain in full, with the rest retrieved from reference TRBV15 and TRBJ1-1, is DAMVIQNPRYQVTQFGKPVTLSCSQTLNHNVMYWYQQKSSQAPKLLFHYYDKDFNNEADTPDNFQSRRPNTSFCFLDIRSPGLGDTAMYLCATQVDSQAFFGQGTRLTVV.

This chain links TRBV7-2 with TRBJ2-3, with 12 bases that match TRBD2. This CDR3 contains 18 residues. Germline CDR1 and CDR2: SGHTA and FQGNSA. V dropped 2 bases and J dropped 0; count of bases not matched to a gene: 6. CDR3: CASSLRRTSGTSTDTQYF. The CDR3 nucleotides are TGTGCCAGCAGCTTACGAAGGACTAGCGGGACCAGCACAGATACGCAGTATTTT.

This clone has only a few counts. This chain joins TRBV7-9 and TRBJ2-3; TRBD2 matches at 11 bases. V lost 2 bases to trimming and J lost 4 bases; unmatched junction nucleotides: 5. The CDR3 contains 16 residues. Germline CDR1 SEHNR, CDR2 FQNEAQ (reference sequence). The CDR3 reads CASSLRTSGPSDTQYF. CDR3 nucleotides: TGTGCCAGCAGCTTAAGGACTAGCGGGCCCTCAGATACGCAGTATTTT.

The chain joins TRBV28 to TRBJ1-5, with 8 bases fitting TRBD1. Per the germline V gene, CDR1 is MDHEN and CDR2 is SYDVKM. The CDR3 contains 15 residues. Unmatched junction bases numbered 4, after V lost 4 bases and J lost 2 bases. CDR3 bases: TGTGCCAGCAGTTCAGGGGGCGCAGGCAATCAGCCCCAGCATTTT. It encodes CASSSGGAGNQPQHF.

In its sample, this clone was seen once. The rearrangement uses TRBV5-1 and TRBJ2-7, with TRBD1 as a possible D gene (5 bases). From germline, CDR1 is SGHRS and CDR2 YFSETQ. Trimming took 2 bases from V and 6 from J, leaving 12 bases between them. This CDR3 is built from 13 residues. This CDR3 is CASSFTGAPEQYF. The CDR3 nucleotides are TGCGCCAGCAGCTTCACAGGAGCTCCCGAGCAGTACTTC.

The chain joins TRBV7-9 to TRBJ2-3; 7 nucleotides match TRBD1. CDR1 and CDR2 from the germline V gene are SEHNR and FQNEAQ (reference sequence). The J segment lost 4 bases and the V segment lost 1 base, leaving 8 bases of the junction unmatched. The CDR3 length is 16 residues. CDR3 sequence (DNA): TGTGCCAGCAGCTTAGGGACGGCAGGGGGAGCAGATACGCAGTATTTT. Translation: CASSLGTAGGADTQYF.

The chain joins TRBV7-9 to TRBJ2-5, with TRBD2 matching over 11 bases. This CDR3 is built from 16 residues. V trimming: 1 base; J trimming: 5 bases; junction bases outside the gene matches: 6. The germline V gene encodes CDR1 SEHNR and CDR2 FQNEAQ (reference sequence). The CDR3 DNA sequence: TGTGCCAGCAGCTTAGGAGGCTCTAGCGGGAGGGAGACCCAGTACTTC. Residues: CASSLGGSSGRETQYF.

The chain carries TRBV24-1 and TRBJ1-2; 8 bases line up with TRBD1. V was pared by 3 bases and J by 5 bases, with 1 base of the junction left unmatched. The germline V gene encodes CDR1 KGHDR and CDR2 SFDVKD. This CDR3 spans 13 amino acids. The CDR3 region is CATSDQGAYGYTF. The CDR3 nucleotides read TGTGCCACCAGTGATCAGGGGGCGTATGGCTACACCTTC.

This chain connects TRBV28 to TRBJ2-7; 14 bases fit TRBD2. CDR3 length: 17 amino acids. The V gene's germline CDR1 is MDHEN and CDR2 SYDVKM. The V gene end was trimmed by 6 bases and the J gene end by 6 bases; junction bases not matched to a gene: 13. The DNA for the CDR3 is TGTGCCAGCAGCCTCGGACTAGCGGGAGGCCGTTGGGGCGAGCAGTACTTC. It codes for CASSLGLAGGRWGEQYF.

The genes are TRBV6-5 and TRBJ2-1; no clear D. Germline assignment: CDR1 MNHEY and CDR2 SVGAGI. The CDR3 consists of 14 residues. The ends were cut back, 6 bases at V and 5 bases at J, with 14 bases in the middle. The CDR3 sequence is CASRILARDNEQFF. The CDR3 nucleotides are TGTGCCAGCAGGATTCTTGCAAGAGACAATGAGCAGTTCTTC.

The chain uses TRBV19 and TRBJ2-7; no clear D gene. Trimming stripped 0 bases from V and 1 base from J, with 10 bases between. This CDR3 is built from 15 residues. Germline V gene sequence: CDR1 LNHDA, CDR2 SQIVND (reference sequence). DNA for the CDR3: TGTGCCAGTAGTATAGATACAGTACTTTCCTACGAGCAGTACTTC. Encoded protein: CASSIDTVLSYEQYF.

V and J are TRBV9 and TRBJ2-5; TRBD2 is a possible D gene (6 bases). The ends were cut back, 0 bases at V and 2 bases at J, with 11 bases in the middle. Germline V lookup: CDR1 SGDLS, CDR2 YYNGEE. This CDR3 contains 15 residues. The CDR3 DNA reads TGTGCCAGCAGCGTAGGAGGCGGGATGCAAGAGACCCAGTACTTC. Protein sequence: CASSVGGGMQETQYF.

The V call is TRBV4-3, the J call TRBJ2-2, with unresolved D. Germline V gives CDR1 LGHNA, CDR2 YSLEER. CDR3 length equals 13 residues. Trimming took 1 base from V and 7 from J, leaving 7 bases between them. This CDR3 reads CASSQASVGELFF. For the CDR3, the DNA is TGCGCCAGCAGCCAAGCCTCGGTCGGGGAGCTGTTTTTT.

The chain uses TRBV5-1 and TRBJ2-6, with 9 bases lining up with TRBD2. Germline lookup yields CDR1 SGHRS and CDR2 YFSETQ. J was trimmed by 4 bases and V by 3 bases; bases with no gene match: 8. The CDR3 sequence is 17 residues long. The CDR3 sequence: CASSSQGLADGANVLTF. The CDR3 DNA reads as TGCGCCAGCAGCTCCCAGGGACTAGCCGACGGGGCCAACGTCCTGACTTTC.

This rearrangement joins TRBV2 to TRBJ2-5; D remains ambiguous. CDR3 length equals 12 residues. Deletions cut 1 base from V and 14 bases from J, with 14 bases between. CDR1 and CDR2 (germline): SNHLY, FYNNEI. The CDR3 spells CASSEVTILSYF. In DNA form, the CDR3 reads TGTGCCAGCAGTGAAGTAACTATCCTATCCTACTTC.

The chain couples TRBV2 to TRBJ2-1, with a weak D call TRBD2 (5 bases). This CDR3 comprises 14 residues. Germline V gene sequence: CDR1 SNHLY, CDR2 FYNNEI. Trimming pared 6 bases from V and 5 bases from J, leaving 14 bases between. This CDR3 is CASRVGSSNNEQFF. CDR3 sequence (DNA): TGTGCCAGCAGGGTGGGGAGCAGTAACAATGAGCAGTTCTTC.